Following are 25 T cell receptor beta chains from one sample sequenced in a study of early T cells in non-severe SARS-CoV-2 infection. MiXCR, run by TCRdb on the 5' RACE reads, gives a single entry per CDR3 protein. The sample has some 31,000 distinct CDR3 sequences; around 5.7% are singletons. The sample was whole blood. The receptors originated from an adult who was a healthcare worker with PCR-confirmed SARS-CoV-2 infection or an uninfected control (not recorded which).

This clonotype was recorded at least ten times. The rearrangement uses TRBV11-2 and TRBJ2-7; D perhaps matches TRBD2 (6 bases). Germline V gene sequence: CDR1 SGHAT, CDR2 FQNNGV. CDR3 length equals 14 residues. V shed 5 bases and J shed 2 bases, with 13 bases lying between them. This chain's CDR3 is CASSPLGGTYEQYF. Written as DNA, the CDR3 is TGTGCCAGCAGCCCGTTGGGCGGGACCTACGAGCAGTACTTC.

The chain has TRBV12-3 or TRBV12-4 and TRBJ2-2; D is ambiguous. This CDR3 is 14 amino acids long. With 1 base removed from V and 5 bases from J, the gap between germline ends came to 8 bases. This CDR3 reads CASSLVGKTGELFF. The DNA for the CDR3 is TGTGCCAGCAGTTTAGTGGGGAAAACCGGGGAGCTGTTTTTT.

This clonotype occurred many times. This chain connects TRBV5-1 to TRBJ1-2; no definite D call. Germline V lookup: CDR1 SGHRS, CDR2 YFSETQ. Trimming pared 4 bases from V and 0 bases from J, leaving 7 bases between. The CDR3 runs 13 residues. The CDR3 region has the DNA TGCGCCAGCAGCCATGGGACTAACTATGGCTACACCTTC. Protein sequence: CASSHGTNYGYTF.

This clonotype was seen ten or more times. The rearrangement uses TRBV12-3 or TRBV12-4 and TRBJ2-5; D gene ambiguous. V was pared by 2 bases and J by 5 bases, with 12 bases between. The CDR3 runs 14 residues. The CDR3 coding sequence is TGTGCCAGCAGTTTAACGGCTAGTCCCGAGACCCAGTACTTC. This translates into CASSLTASPETQYF.

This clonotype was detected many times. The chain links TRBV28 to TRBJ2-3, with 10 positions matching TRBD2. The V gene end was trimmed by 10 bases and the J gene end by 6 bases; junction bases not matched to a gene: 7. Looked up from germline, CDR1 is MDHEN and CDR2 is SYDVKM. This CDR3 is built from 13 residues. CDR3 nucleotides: TGTGCCACCAGGGGGACTAGCGAGGATACGCAGTATTTT. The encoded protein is CATRGTSEDTQYF.

CDR3 sequence (DNA): TGCAGCGTTGATCGGTACGACACAGATACGCAGTATTTT. Protein product: CSVDRYDTDTQYF. The rearrangement uses TRBV29-1 and TRBJ2-3; no definite D call. The CDR3 totals 13 residues. Germline CDR1 is SQVTM and CDR2 is ANQGSEA. The germline V and J ends were trimmed by 3 bases and 2 bases, with 9 bases remaining between them.

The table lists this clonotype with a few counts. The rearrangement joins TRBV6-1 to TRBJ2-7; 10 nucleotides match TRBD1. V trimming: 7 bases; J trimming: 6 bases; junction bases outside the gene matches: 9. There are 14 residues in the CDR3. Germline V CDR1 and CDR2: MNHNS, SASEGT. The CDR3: CASNLGQGKGEQYV. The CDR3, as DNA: TGTGCCAGCAACTTGGGACAGGGGAAGGGCGAGCAGTACGTC.

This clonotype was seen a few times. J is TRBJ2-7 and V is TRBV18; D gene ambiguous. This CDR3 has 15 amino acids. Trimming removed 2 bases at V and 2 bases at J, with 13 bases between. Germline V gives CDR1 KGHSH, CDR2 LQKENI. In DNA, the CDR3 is TGTGCCAGCTCACCAAATACACCACCCGCCTACGAGCAGTACTTC. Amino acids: CASSPNTPPAYEQYF.

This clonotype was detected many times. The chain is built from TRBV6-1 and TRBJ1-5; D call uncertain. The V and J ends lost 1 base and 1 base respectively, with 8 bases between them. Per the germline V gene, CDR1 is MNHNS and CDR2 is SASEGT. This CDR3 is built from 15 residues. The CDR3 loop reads CASSEDRLSNQPQHF. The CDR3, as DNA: TGTGCCAGCAGTGAAGATCGGCTAAGCAATCAGCCCCAGCATTTT.

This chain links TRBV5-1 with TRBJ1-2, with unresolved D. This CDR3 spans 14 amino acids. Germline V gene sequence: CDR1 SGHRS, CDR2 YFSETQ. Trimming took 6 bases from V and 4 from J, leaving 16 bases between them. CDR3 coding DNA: TGCGCCAGCAATTACGGCAGTTCCTCCTATGGCTACACCTTC. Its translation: CASNYGSSSYGYTF.

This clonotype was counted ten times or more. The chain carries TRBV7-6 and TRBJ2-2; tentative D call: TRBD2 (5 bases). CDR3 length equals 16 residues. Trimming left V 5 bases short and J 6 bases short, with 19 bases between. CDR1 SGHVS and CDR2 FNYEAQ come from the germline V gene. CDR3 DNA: TGTGCCAGCAGCCGGGCGAGAGGGAGTATCTCCGGGGAGCTGTTTTTT. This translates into CASSRARGSISGELFF. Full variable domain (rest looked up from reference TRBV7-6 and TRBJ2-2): GAGVSQSPRYKVTKRGQDVALRCDPISGHVSLYWYRQALGQGPEFLTYFNYEAQQDKSGLPNDRFSAERPEGSISTLTIQRTEQRDSAMYRCASSRARGSISGELFFGEGSRLTVL.

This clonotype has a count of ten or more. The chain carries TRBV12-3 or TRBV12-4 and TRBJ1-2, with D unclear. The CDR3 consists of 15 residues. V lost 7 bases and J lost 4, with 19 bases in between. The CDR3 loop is CASTWEGNMGYGYTF. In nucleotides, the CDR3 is TGTGCCAGCACCTGGGAGGGCAATATGGGCTATGGCTACACCTTC.

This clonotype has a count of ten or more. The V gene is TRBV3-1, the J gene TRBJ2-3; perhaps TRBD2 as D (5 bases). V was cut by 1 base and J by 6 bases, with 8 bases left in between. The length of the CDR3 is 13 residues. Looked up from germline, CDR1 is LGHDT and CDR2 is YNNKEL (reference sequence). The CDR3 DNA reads TGTGCCAGCAGCCAAGTACGAGGGGATACGCAGTATTTT. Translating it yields CASSQVRGDTQYF.

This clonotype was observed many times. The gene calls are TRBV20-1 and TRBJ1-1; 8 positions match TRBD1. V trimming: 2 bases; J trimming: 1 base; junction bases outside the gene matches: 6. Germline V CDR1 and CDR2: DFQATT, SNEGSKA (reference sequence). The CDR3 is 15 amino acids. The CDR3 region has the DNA TGCAGTGCTAGACTAAACAGGGGGAGGAACACTGAAGCTTTCTTT. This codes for CSARLNRGRNTEAFF.

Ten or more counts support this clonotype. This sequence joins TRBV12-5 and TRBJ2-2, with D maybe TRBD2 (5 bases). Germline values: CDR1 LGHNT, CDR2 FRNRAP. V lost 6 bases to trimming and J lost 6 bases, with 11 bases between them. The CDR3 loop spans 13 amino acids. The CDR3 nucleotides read TGTGCTAGTGGCTCGGACTTCCCCGGGGAGCTGTTTTTT. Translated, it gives CASGSDFPGELFF.

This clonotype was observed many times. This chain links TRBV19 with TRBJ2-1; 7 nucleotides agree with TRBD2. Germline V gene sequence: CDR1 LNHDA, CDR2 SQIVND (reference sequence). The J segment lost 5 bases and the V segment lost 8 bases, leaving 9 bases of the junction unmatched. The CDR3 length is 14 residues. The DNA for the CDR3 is TGTGCCAGTTCCGGGCTAGCGGCCCACAATGAGCAGTTCTTC. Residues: CASSGLAAHNEQFF.

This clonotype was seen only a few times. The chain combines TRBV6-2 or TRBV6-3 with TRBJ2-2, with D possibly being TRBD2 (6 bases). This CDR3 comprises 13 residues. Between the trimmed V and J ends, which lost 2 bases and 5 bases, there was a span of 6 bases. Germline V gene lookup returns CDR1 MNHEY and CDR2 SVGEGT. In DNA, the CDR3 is TGTGCCAGCAGTTACGGGGGGACCGGGGAGCTGTTTTTT. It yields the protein CASSYGGTGELFF.

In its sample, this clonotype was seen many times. The CDR3 DNA reads as TGTGCCAGCAGTTATTTTCAGGCCGGGGAGCTGTTTTTT. Translation: CASSYFQAGELFF. The chain combines TRBV6-2 or TRBV6-3 with TRBJ2-2; D gene unclear. Germline CDR1 is MNHEY and CDR2 is SVGEGT. V was pared by 3 bases and J by 6 bases, with 8 bases between. This CDR3 is 13 amino acids long.

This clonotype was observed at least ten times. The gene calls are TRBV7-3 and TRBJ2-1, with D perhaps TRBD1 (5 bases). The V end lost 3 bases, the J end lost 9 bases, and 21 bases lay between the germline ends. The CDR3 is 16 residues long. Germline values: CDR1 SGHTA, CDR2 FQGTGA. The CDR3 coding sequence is TGTGCCAGCAGCTTTGGAAGGGCAGGACACACGGGTGAGCAGTTCTTC. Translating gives CASSFGRAGHTGEQFF.

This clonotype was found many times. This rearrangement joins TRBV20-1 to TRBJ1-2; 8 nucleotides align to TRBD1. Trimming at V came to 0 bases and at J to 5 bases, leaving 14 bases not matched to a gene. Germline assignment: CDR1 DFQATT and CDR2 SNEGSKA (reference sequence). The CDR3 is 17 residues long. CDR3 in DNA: TGCAGTGCTAGAGATATAACACCAGGGGGCGGCACATATGGCTACACCTTC. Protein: CSARDITPGGGTYGYTF.

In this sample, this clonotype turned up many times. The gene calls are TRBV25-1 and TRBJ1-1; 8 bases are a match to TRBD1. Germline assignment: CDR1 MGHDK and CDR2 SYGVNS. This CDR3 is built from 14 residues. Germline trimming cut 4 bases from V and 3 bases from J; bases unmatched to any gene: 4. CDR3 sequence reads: CASSADRGHTEAFF. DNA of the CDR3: TGTGCCAGCAGTGCAGACAGGGGACACACTGAAGCTTTCTTT.

CDR3 nucleotide sequence: TGTGCCAGCAGTGAGAGCCAGCACTATGGCTACACCTTC. It is translated as CASSESQHYGYTF. The rearrangement uses TRBV6-1 and TRBJ1-2; D is undetermined. The ends were cut back, 3 bases at V and 3 bases at J, with 8 bases in the middle. Germline values: CDR1 MNHNS, CDR2 SASEGT. CDR3 length equals 13 residues.

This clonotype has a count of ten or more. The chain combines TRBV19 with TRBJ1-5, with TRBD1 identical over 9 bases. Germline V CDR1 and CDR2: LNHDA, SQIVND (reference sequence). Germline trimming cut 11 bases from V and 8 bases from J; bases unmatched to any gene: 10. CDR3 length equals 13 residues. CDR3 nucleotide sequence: TGTGCCGGATCCGGGACAGGGAGGGAGCCCCAGCATTTT. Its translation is CAGSGTGREPQHF.

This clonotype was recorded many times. The CDR3 protein is CASSLRTGDGEGYTF. The CDR3 DNA reads TGTGCCAGCAGCTTACGGACAGGGGATGGAGAAGGCTACACCTTC. This sequence joins TRBV11-3 and TRBJ1-2; 9 positions agree with TRBD1. The V and J ends lost 2 bases and 8 bases, in that order; junction bases with no gene match: 9. In germline, CDR1 is SGHNT, CDR2 YENEEA. The length of the CDR3 is 15 residues.

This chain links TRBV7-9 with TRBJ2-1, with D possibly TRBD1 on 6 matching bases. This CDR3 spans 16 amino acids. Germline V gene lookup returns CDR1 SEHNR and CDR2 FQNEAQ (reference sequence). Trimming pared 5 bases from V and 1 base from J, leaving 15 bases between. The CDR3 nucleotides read TGTGCCAGCAGCCAACAGGGACGCCCTTCCTACAATGAGCAGTTCTTC. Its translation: CASSQQGRPSYNEQFF.